The 16 T cell receptor beta chains below come from one sample, sequenced in a study of T cell changes during pregnancy in multiple sclerosis. Assay: immunoSEQ multiplex PCR; the TCRdb copy retains only in-frame clones and omits some. Of about 57,000 clones listed, approximately 92% are singletons. The material sequenced was CD4+ T cells from peripheral blood mononuclear cells, taken before pregnancy. The receptors were gathered from a female donor with multiple sclerosis, enrolled in a pregnancy study.

This chain uses TRBV27 with TRBJ2-7, with 13 bases identical to TRBD2. V lost 5 bases to trimming and J lost 3 bases; unmatched junction nucleotides: 13. CDR1 MNHEY and CDR2 SMNVEV come from the germline V gene (reference sequence). The CDR3 is 18 residues long. DNA for the CDR3: TGTGCCAGCAGTCCCACGGCAACTAGCGGGAGGGCCGACTACGAGCAGTACTTC. Its protein product is CASSPTATSGRADYEQYF.

The rearrangement uses TRBV5-1 and TRBJ2-3, with D maybe TRBD1 (5 bases). This CDR3 region has 16 residues. Germline V lookup: CDR1 SGHRS, CDR2 YFSETQ. The V gene lost 1 base and the J gene lost 6 bases, with 18 bases spanning the gap. The CDR3: CASSLKVTGTGDTQYF. The CDR3 DNA reads TGCGCCAGCAGCTTGAAGGTAACAGGTACCGGGGATACGCAGTATTTT.

The chain has TRBV7-2 and TRBJ1-2, with 7 bases lining up with TRBD1. V lost 5 bases to trimming and J lost 6 bases; unmatched junction nucleotides: 6. The germline V gene encodes CDR1 SGHTA and CDR2 FQGNSA. The CDR3 extends over 13 amino acids. This CDR3 reads CASSVDRFHGYTF. In DNA form, the CDR3 reads TGTGCCAGCAGCGTGGACAGGTTTCATGGCTACACCTTC.

The V call is TRBV2, the J call TRBJ1-5, with a weak D call TRBD1 (6 bases). The germline CDR1 and CDR2 sequences are SNHLY and FYNNEI. V was trimmed by 2 bases and J by 3 bases, leaving 14 bases between them. The CDR3 runs to 16 residues. The CDR3 DNA reads TGTGCCAGCAGTGAATCGGGCAGGGGACCCAATCAGCCCCAGCATTTT. Translating it yields CASSESGRGPNQPQHF.

The count of this clone is one. The chain employs TRBV28 and TRBJ2-7; 8 nucleotides line up with TRBD1. J lost 0 bases, V lost 6 bases, and 19 bases had no gene match. Germline V lookup: CDR1 MDHEN, CDR2 SYDVKM. The CDR3 is made up of 19 amino acids. The chain's CDR3 is CASRSPGTGLGKTSYEQYF. The CDR3 bases are TGTGCCAGCAGATCACCTGGGACAGGTTTGGGGAAAACCTCCTACGAGCAGTACTTC.

The rearrangement links TRBV4-2 to TRBJ2-1; TRBD2 matches 8 bases. Trimming at V came to 1 base and at J to 0 bases, leaving 11 bases not matched to a gene. Germline loops: CDR1 LGHNA, CDR2 YNFKEQ. CDR3 length: 19 amino acids. CDR3 DNA: TGTGCCAGCAGCCAAGTCGGGGGTCTAGCGGGCGGCTCCTACAATGAGCAGTTCTTC. It specifies CASSQVGGLAGGSYNEQFF.

V is TRBV11-2 and J is TRBJ2-3; 11 positions agree with TRBD1. Germline V CDR1 and CDR2: SGHAT, FQNNGV. J was trimmed by 1 base and V by 5 bases; bases with no gene match: 5. The CDR3 consists of 16 residues. The CDR3 sequence: CASSQWTGGGTDTQYF. In DNA, the CDR3 is TGTGCCAGCAGCCAGTGGACAGGGGGCGGCACAGATACGCAGTATTTT.

The V and J genes are TRBV11-2 and TRBJ2-1; 8 bases map to TRBD2. V shed 7 bases and J 8 bases; nucleotides not matched to a gene: 10. This CDR3 contains 14 residues. Germline assignment: CDR1 SGHAT and CDR2 FQNNGV. The CDR3 sequence is CASISLAGYHEQFF. The CDR3 DNA reads as TGTGCCAGCATCTCCTTAGCGGGATATCATGAGCAGTTCTTC.

The J gene is TRBJ2-3, the V gene TRBV12-5; 8 nucleotides line up with TRBD2. Germline V lookup: CDR1 LGHNT, CDR2 FRNRAP. The CDR3 sequence is 17 residues long. V shed 4 bases, J shed 0 bases, and the junction held 9 bases outside the gene matches. CDR3 sequence: CASGSPPERESTDTQYF. CDR3 coding DNA: TGTGCTAGTGGTTCTCCCCCGGAGCGGGAGAGCACAGATACGCAGTATTTT.

CDR3 sequence: CAWSVAAGGRGEKLFF. In DNA, the CDR3 is TGTGCCTGGAGTGTAGCGGCAGGCGGTCGGGGTGAAAAACTGTTTTTT. The gene calls are TRBV30 and TRBJ1-4, with D hard to call. Looked up from germline, CDR1 is GTSNPN and CDR2 is SVGIG (reference sequence). Deletions cut 0 bases from V and 7 bases from J, with 18 bases between. The CDR3 has 16 amino acids.

V gene TRBV19 combines with J gene TRBJ1-2; 9 nucleotides align to TRBD1. Trimming took 6 bases from V and 0 from J; bases not matched to a gene: 8. The CDR3 totals 16 residues. Germline V gives CDR1 LNHDA, CDR2 SQIVND (reference sequence). Here the CDR3 DNA reads TGTGCCAGTAGCGCCCCGGGACAGGGTGCTAACTATGGCTACACCTTC. It encodes CASSAPGQGANYGYTF.

This chain uses TRBV27 with TRBJ1-4, with no clear D. The CDR3 totals 15 residues. The V and J ends lost 3 bases and 3 bases respectively, with 11 bases between them. The germline CDR1 and CDR2 sequences are MNHEY and SMNVEV (reference sequence). CDR3 amino acids: CASSFGRRPNEKLFF. CDR3 DNA: TGTGCCAGCAGTTTCGGGAGGCGCCCTAATGAAAAACTGTTTTTT. The full variable domain, rest sourced from reference TRBV27 and TRBJ1-4, is EAQVTQNPRYLITVTGKKLTVTCSQNMNHEYMSWYRQDPGLGLRQIYYSMNVEVTDKGDVPEGYKVSRKEKRNFPLILESPSPNQTSLYFCASSFGRRPNEKLFFGSGTQLSVL.

This chain links TRBV30 with TRBJ1-1, with D possibly matching TRBD1 (6 bases). Germline V gives CDR1 GTSNPN, CDR2 SVGIG (reference sequence). The CDR3 has 12 amino acids. Trimming stripped 5 bases from V and 10 bases from J, with 17 bases between. The CDR3 loop is CAWDPGDGGAFF. The CDR3 coding sequence is TGTGCCTGGGACCCAGGGGACGGAGGAGCTTTCTTT.

The chain recombines TRBV19 with TRBJ2-1; 9 bases fit TRBD1. CDR3 length: 17 amino acids. J lost 8 bases, V lost 4 bases, and 15 bases had no gene match. Germline V gene sequence: CDR1 LNHDA, CDR2 SQIVND (reference sequence). The CDR3 is CASSTGLVRDRVYEQFF. CDR3 bases: TGTGCCAGTAGTACGGGGCTCGTGAGGGACAGGGTTTATGAGCAGTTCTTC.

For the CDR3, the DNA is TGTGCCAGCAGCCCGGACAGCCTAAGGAACACTGAAGCTTTCTTT. It yields the protein CASSPDSLRNTEAFF. This chain joins TRBV14 and TRBJ1-1, with D maybe TRBD1 (6 bases). This CDR3 comprises 15 residues. Trimming took off 4 bases at V and 1 base at J, with 13 bases between the two ends. CDR1 is SGHDN, CDR2 FVKESK, per germline.

CDR3 sequence: CASSSTSGPYNEQFF. The DNA for the CDR3 is TGTGCCAGCAGTTCGACTAGCGGCCCCTACAATGAGCAGTTCTTC. The rearrangement uses TRBV11-2 and TRBJ2-1, with 9 bases fitting TRBD2. The CDR3 runs 15 residues. Germline CDR1 SGHAT, CDR2 FQNNGV. The ends lost 6 bases at V and 2 bases at J; junction bases unmatched: 5.